Listed here are 24 T cell receptor beta chains from one sample, sequenced in a study of cytomegalovirus exposure and HLA in healthy donors. With 60 Vbeta and 13 Jbeta primers, the PCR was carried out. Libraries were prepared by immunoSEQ multiplex PCR; TCRdb keeps only in-frame clonotypes and omits some of them. The repertoire holds fewer than 110,000 clones, with about 72% as singletons. The sequencing sample was made of PBMCs. The source of these receptors is a man between 18 and 35 years old in good health and CMV-seronegative.

The rearrangement joins TRBV10-3 to TRBJ1-3; 7 bases fit TRBD1. The V gene end was trimmed by 6 bases and the J gene end by 3 bases; junction bases not matched to a gene: 20. This CDR3 region has 19 residues. Germline loops: CDR1 ENHRY, CDR2 SYGVKD. In DNA, the CDR3 is TGTGCCATCAGAACTCATAAACCGACAGGGCGTGGTGATGGAAACACCATATATTTT. The encoded protein is CAIRTHKPTGRGDGNTIYF.

The chain employs TRBV7-8 and TRBJ2-1, with TRBD2 matching 10 bases. The CDR3 spans 15 residues. J lost 5 bases, V lost 6 bases, and 7 bases had no gene match. Germline CDR1 and CDR2: SGHVS and FQNEAQ. For the CDR3, the DNA is TGTGCCAGCAGTTTTCAGCGGGGGGGTAACAATGAGCAGTTCTTC. Translating it yields CASSFQRGGNNEQFF.

CDR3 protein: CASSLASLGQGAYSPLHF. CDR3 DNA: TGTGCCAGCAGCTTGGCGAGTTTGGGACAGGGGGCTTATTCACCCCTCCACTTT. The V and J genes are TRBV5-5 and TRBJ1-6, with 12 bases aligning to TRBD1. The CDR3 covers 18 residues. Germline-derived CDR1 and CDR2 are SGHKS and YYEKEE (reference sequence). J was trimmed by 8 bases and V by 0 bases; bases with no gene match: 9.

This CDR3 reads CASSIGVGRADTQYF. The CDR3, as DNA: TGTGCCAGTAGTATAGGAGTAGGGAGGGCAGATACGCAGTATTTT. V usage is TRBV19 and J usage is TRBJ2-3, with 7 bases fitting TRBD2. Germline V lookup: CDR1 LNHDA, CDR2 SQIVND (reference sequence). CDR3 length equals 15 residues. V was pared by 1 base and J by 4 bases, with 5 bases of the junction left unmatched.

This clone was recorded once. The chain employs TRBV6-6 and TRBJ2-1; 7 bases are shared with TRBD1. CDR1 is MNHNY and CDR2 is SVGAGI in the germline V gene (reference sequence). This CDR3 is built from 11 residues. The junction had 6 bases not matched to a gene; V was cut back by 6 bases and J by 13 bases. The CDR3 DNA sequence: TGTGCCAGCAGCCGCCAGGGGGACCAGTTCTTC. Amino acid sequence: CASSRQGDQFF.

This clone was found many times. V and J are TRBV15 and TRBJ2-2; 7 bases are a match to TRBD2. Germline V gene sequence: CDR1 LNHNV, CDR2 YYDKDF (reference sequence). Unmatched junction bases numbered 6, after V lost 8 bases and J lost 3 bases. There are 14 residues in the CDR3. The CDR3 sequence is CATRGVLDTGELFF. The CDR3 coding sequence is TGTGCCACCCGGGGGGTACTTGACACCGGGGAGCTGTTTTTT.

The V gene is TRBV19, the J gene TRBJ1-1; D gene unclear. This CDR3 is built from 13 residues. Trimming removed 8 bases at V and 1 base at J, with 11 bases between. The germline gives CDR1 LNHDA, CDR2 SQIVND (reference sequence). CDR3 in amino acids: CASASKRNTEAFF. CDR3 DNA: TGTGCCAGTGCTTCTAAGCGGAACACTGAAGCTTTCTTT.

This clone was seen only a few times. The CDR3 DNA sequence: TGTGCCAGCTGGGGGGGCATAGATACGCAGTATTTT. Protein: CASWGGIDTQYF. V usage is TRBV6-6 and J usage is TRBJ2-3; TRBD2 might be the D (7 bases). Germline lookup yields CDR1 MNHNY and CDR2 SVGAGI (reference sequence). Trimming took off 8 bases at V and 5 bases at J, with 11 bases between the two ends. CDR3 length: 12 amino acids.

The table lists this clone with a few counts. The V gene is TRBV7-3, the J gene TRBJ1-1, with D perhaps matching TRBD1 (5 bases). V lost 4 bases and J 5 bases, leaving 14 bases between the germline ends. Germline V gene sequence: CDR1 SGHTA, CDR2 FQGTGA. The CDR3 consists of 14 residues. The CDR3 DNA sequence: TGTGCCAGCAGCTCGGACGGGGGATGGACTGAAGCTTTCTTT. This gives the protein CASSSDGGWTEAFF.

A few counts support this clone. The chain uses TRBV7-6 and TRBJ2-7; 7 bases fit TRBD1. Germline V gene lookup returns CDR1 SGHVS and CDR2 FNYEAQ. The V segment lost 5 bases and the J segment 3 bases; nucleotides outside the gene matches: 4. The CDR3 spans 13 residues. As DNA, the CDR3 is TGTGCCAGCAGCCCCGGGGACAGCTACGAGCAGTACTTC. Translated: CASSPGDSYEQYF.

This clone has just a few counts. The chain uses TRBV6-6 and TRBJ2-1; D is perhaps TRBD2 (5 bases). The CDR3 runs to 11 residues. Trimming pared 11 bases from V and 1 base from J, leaving 6 bases between. Germline-derived CDR1 and CDR2 are MNHNY and SVGAGI (reference sequence). The CDR3 here is CAAGSYNEQFF. DNA of the CDR3: TGTGCCGCGGGTTCCTACAATGAGCAGTTCTTC.

J is TRBJ2-7 and V is TRBV7-9; perhaps TRBD1 as D (5 bases). Looked up from germline, CDR1 is SEHNR and CDR2 is FQNEAQ (reference sequence). This CDR3 has 12 residues. Trimming removed 4 bases at V and 9 bases at J, with 13 bases between. The CDR3 is CASSYRGAVQYF. The CDR3 coding sequence is TGTGCCAGCAGCTATAGGGGCGCCGTGCAGTACTTC.

This chain joins TRBV7-2 and TRBJ1-6; 7 bases map to TRBD1. The J segment lost 8 bases and the V segment lost 4 bases, leaving 11 bases of the junction unmatched. Germline V gene lookup returns CDR1 SGHTA and CDR2 FQGNSA. This CDR3 comprises 16 residues. CDR3 loop: CASSWGHRGLDSPLHF. The CDR3 region has the DNA TGTGCCAGCAGCTGGGGACATAGGGGGCTCGATTCACCCCTCCACTTT.

DNA of the CDR3: TGTGCCAGTAAACAAAATTCACCCCTCCACTTT. Its translation is CASKQNSPLHF. The chain links TRBV6-1 to TRBJ1-6; D uncertain. The V end lost 9 bases, the J end lost 7 bases, and 7 bases lay between the germline ends. The V gene's germline CDR1 is MNHNS and CDR2 SASEGT. The CDR3 totals 11 residues.

The chain has TRBV5-8 and TRBJ2-1, with D perhaps TRBD2 (6 bases). Germline CDR1 SGHTS, CDR2 YDEGEE. V was shortened by 6 bases and J by 3 bases, with 13 bases between the two germline ends. This CDR3 has 14 residues. This CDR3 reads CASTRENFYNEQFF. Here the CDR3 DNA reads TGTGCCAGCACCCGGGAGAATTTCTACAATGAGCAGTTCTTC.

The gene calls are TRBV19 and TRBJ2-7; D not certain. The CDR3 extends over 15 amino acids. V lost 4 bases and J 5 bases, leaving 18 bases between the germline ends. Germline V lookup: CDR1 LNHDA, CDR2 SQIVND (reference sequence). In nucleotides, the CDR3 is TGTGCCAGTAGTACCCCGTGGCAGGTCCCGAACGAGCAGTACTTC. This codes for CASSTPWQVPNEQYF.

There are many counts of this clone. CDR3 loop: CASSPKARQGEETQYF. The CDR3, as DNA: TGTGCCAGCAGCCCCAAAGCTCGGCAGGGGGAAGAGACCCAGTACTTC. The rearrangement joins TRBV4-2 to TRBJ2-5, with 7 bases that match TRBD1. V lost 4 bases, J lost 3 bases, and 11 bases stayed unmatched. This CDR3 comprises 16 residues. Germline V gives CDR1 LGHNA, CDR2 YNFKEQ.

V gene TRBV6-5 combines with J gene TRBJ1-3; 9 bases map to TRBD1. Germline V lookup: CDR1 MNHEY, CDR2 SVGAGI. Trimming removed 6 bases from V and 4 bases from J; junction bases left unmatched: 4. The CDR3 runs 14 residues. The CDR3 sequence is CASRGQGAGNTIYF. The DNA of the CDR3 is TGTGCCAGCAGGGGACAGGGTGCGGGAAACACCATATATTTT.

V gene TRBV7-9 combines with J gene TRBJ2-3; 7 positions match TRBD1. Germline CDR1 and CDR2: SEHNR and FQNEAQ (reference sequence). The V segment lost 0 bases and the J segment 6 bases; nucleotides outside the gene matches: 9. The CDR3 loop spans 16 amino acids. Here the CDR3 DNA reads TGTGCCAGCAGCTTAGCCGGGACAGACTTCGCGGATACGCAGTATTTT. Its translation: CASSLAGTDFADTQYF.

This clone showed up just once. This sequence joins TRBV5-5 and TRBJ1-6; the match to TRBD1 covers 7 bases. Germline values: CDR1 SGHKS, CDR2 YYEKEE (reference sequence). This CDR3 has 17 amino acids. V was clipped by 4 bases and J by 2 bases; unmatched bases: 9. The CDR3 coding sequence is TGTGCCAGCAGCCCAACTCGGACAGGCCCCTATAATTCACCCCTCCACTTT. This encodes CASSPTRTGPYNSPLHF.

The CDR3 bases are TGTGCCAGCAGCCGTACAGGGGATAACACTGAAGCTTTCTTT. It yields the protein CASSRTGDNTEAFF. The chain uses TRBV7-2 and TRBJ1-1; the match to TRBD1 covers 7 bases. Germline CDR1 and CDR2: SGHTA and FQGNSA. CDR3 size: 14 residues. With 5 bases clipped from V and 2 bases from J, the junction kept 5 bases outside the gene matches.

The V call is TRBV7-9, the J call TRBJ2-7; D remains unclear. The V and J ends lost 4 bases and 7 bases respectively, with 26 bases between them. Germline V gene lookup returns CDR1 SEHNR and CDR2 FQNEAQ (reference sequence). The CDR3 runs to 17 residues. The CDR3: CASSSAGEASKIREQYF. Here the CDR3 DNA reads TGTGCCAGCAGCTCCGCTGGTGAGGCATCAAAGATCCGGGAGCAGTACTTC.

The chain couples TRBV7-2 to TRBJ1-1; D gene unclear. CDR3 length equals 12 residues. Germline-derived CDR1 and CDR2 are SGHTA and FQGNSA. The V end was cut by 1 base, the J end by 4 bases, with 4 bases between. The CDR3 region has the DNA TGTGCCAGCAGCTTAGGTCGCACTGAAGCTTTCTTT. Protein product: CASSLGRTEAFF.

With regard to this clone: This is likely an artifact of a read error, given a far larger clone one base away. The same CDR3 arises from other DNA sequences in this sample as well. The V gene is TRBV6-5, the J gene TRBJ1-5; TRBD1 matches at 10 bases. This CDR3 is 14 amino acids long. CDR1 is MNHEY, CDR2 SVGAGI, per germline. V shed 10 bases, J shed 0 bases, and the junction held 3 bases outside the gene matches. The CDR3 sequence is CAIGTGDSNQPQHF. The CDR3 nucleotides are TGTGCCATTGGGACAGGGGATAGCAATCAGCCCCAGCATTTT.